This T cell receptor beta chain is from a study of blood T cells in healthy people across ages. A J-beta primer mix and a sample-barcoded 5' primer were used in a second PCR of roughly 7 to 12 cycles. From the 5' RACE reads, TCRdb called clonotypes with MiXCR, one entry per CDR3 protein. The sample lists 1,500,000 or so distinct CDR3 sequences, approximately 59% occurring once. V was cut by 5 bases and J by 2 bases, with 13 bases left in between. CDR1 is MGHRA, CDR2 YSYEKL, per germline. The CDR3 has 14 residues. The gene calls are TRBV4-1 and TRBJ2-7; D perhaps matches TRBD1 (5 bases). Sequencing was done on a sample of blood. The clonotype originates from a man younger than 35 in good health. The CDR3, as DNA: TGCGCCAGCAGCTCTTACGACAGCCCCTACGAGCAGTACTTC. The encoded protein is CASSSYDSPYEQYF.